Shown below are 29 T cell receptor beta chains from a single sample sequenced in a study of blood T cell repertoires in COVID-19. Libraries were prepared by immunoSEQ multiplex PCR; TCRdb keeps only in-frame clonotypes and omits some of them. The sample records tens of thousands of clones, approximately 80% being singletons. What was sequenced was peripheral blood. Receptor source: a human donor in a cohort sampled during active COVID-19.

A single count supports this clone. The CDR3 region is CASSATSGGPFAYNEQFF. The CDR3 nucleotides are TGTGCCAGCAGCGCCACTAGCGGGGGGCCCTTCGCCTACAATGAGCAGTTCTTC. The chain recombines TRBV7-2 with TRBJ2-1, with TRBD2 identical over 12 bases. Germline-derived CDR1 and CDR2 are SGHTA and FQGNSA. V was pared by 5 bases and J by 2 bases, with 10 bases of the junction left unmatched. This CDR3 has 18 residues.

There are a few counts of this clone. V gene TRBV25-1 combines with J gene TRBJ1-5; a possible D gene is TRBD1 (5 bases). The CDR3 totals 15 residues. Germline V gene sequence: CDR1 MGHDK, CDR2 SYGVNS. The germline V and J ends were trimmed by 6 bases and 4 bases, with 16 bases remaining between them. The DNA of the CDR3 is TGTGCCAGCAGACCCCCCGGACACCTAAATCAGCCCCAGCATTTT. Translation gives CASRPPGHLNQPQHF.

The genes are TRBV4-3 and TRBJ2-5; TRBD2 aligns across 8 bases. V was clipped by 0 bases and J by 5 bases; unmatched bases: 11. Germline V gene lookup returns CDR1 LGHNA and CDR2 YSLEER. There are 17 residues in the CDR3. The CDR3 nucleotides are TGCGCCAGCAGCCAAGATCCCCCCCACACGGGGGGGGAGACCCAGTACTTC. Translated: CASSQDPPHTGGETQYF.

This chain connects TRBV29-1 to TRBJ1-1; TRBD1 might be the D (5 bases). V was cut by 5 bases and J by 0 bases, with 10 bases left in between. Germline CDR1 reads SQVTM; CDR2 reads ANQGSEA. The CDR3 extends over 13 amino acids. The CDR3 region is CSVTRQMNTEAFF. In DNA form, the CDR3 reads TGCAGCGTTACCAGACAGATGAACACTGAAGCTTTCTTT.

The genes are TRBV6-2 or TRBV6-3 and TRBJ2-7, with a tentative D call TRBD1 (5 bases). This CDR3 contains 14 residues. In germline, CDR1 is MNHEY, CDR2 SVGEGT. V was cut by 2 bases and J by 4 bases, with 12 bases left in between. CDR3: CASSYTKRGYEQYF. CDR3 DNA sequence: TGTGCCAGCAGTTACACAAAAAGGGGTTACGAGCAGTACTTC.

CDR3 in DNA: TGTGCCAGCAGCTTAGTCCAGGGGAATTCACCCCTCCACTTT. Translation: CASSLVQGNSPLHF. This chain links TRBV7-8 with TRBJ1-6, with D perhaps TRBD1 (6 bases). V lost 1 base to trimming and J lost 7 bases, with 8 bases between them. Germline lookup yields CDR1 SGHVS and CDR2 FQNEAQ. The CDR3 contains 14 residues.

This rearrangement joins TRBV18 to TRBJ2-1; D perhaps matches TRBD1 (6 bases). CDR1 is KGHSH and CDR2 is LQKENI in the germline V gene. The CDR3 is 12 residues long. With 5 bases removed from V and 10 bases from J, the gap between germline ends came to 12 bases. The CDR3 sequence is CASSSYTGEQFF. The CDR3 DNA follows: TGTGCCAGCTCATCATACACAGGGGAGCAGTTCTTC.

This clone was seen only once. The chain has TRBV7-9 and TRBJ2-5, with TRBD2 matching 14 bases. The J segment lost 5 bases and the V segment lost 5 bases, leaving 4 bases of the junction unmatched. Per the germline V gene, CDR1 is SEHNR and CDR2 is FQNEAQ (reference sequence). This CDR3 has 15 residues. Here the CDR3 DNA reads TGTGCCAGCAGCCGACTAGCGGGAGGGCGGGAGACCCAGTACTTC. Its translation: CASSRLAGGRETQYF. Supplemented by reference TRBV7-9 and TRBJ2-5, the full variable domain reads DTGVSQNPRHKITKRGQNVTFRCDPISEHNRLYWYRQTLGQGPEFLTYFQNEAQLEKSRLLSDRFSAERPKGSFSTLEIQRTEQGDSAMYLCASSRLAGGRETQYFGPGTRLLVL.

This chain joins TRBV7-2 and TRBJ1-6; 7 bases match TRBD1. CDR3 length: 17 amino acids. With V trimmed by 3 bases and J by 0 bases, 5 bases remained unmatched. Germline CDR1 reads SGHTA; CDR2 reads FQGNSA. Here the CDR3 DNA reads TGTGCCAGCAGCTTTTTTGGACAGGTCTCCTATAATTCACCCCTCCACTTT. It specifies CASSFFGQVSYNSPLHF. Using reference TRBV7-2 and TRBJ1-6 for the parts outside the CDR3, the full variable domain is GAGVSQSPSNKVTEKGKDVELRCDPISGHTALYWYRQSLGQGLEFLIYFQGNSAPDKSGLPSDRFSAERTGGSVSTLTIQRTQQEDSAVYLCASSFFGQVSYNSPLHFGNGTRLTVT.

The chain couples TRBV7-2 to TRBJ2-7, with 7 bases fitting TRBD1. This CDR3 has 14 amino acids. CDR1 and CDR2 (germline): SGHTA, FQGNSA. Germline trimming cut 5 bases from V and 2 bases from J; bases unmatched to any gene: 6. CDR3: CASSPRQGPYEQYF. For the CDR3, the DNA is TGTGCCAGCAGCCCACGACAGGGACCCTACGAGCAGTACTTC.

This clone has just one count. The chain uses TRBV14 and TRBJ2-5; D is undetermined. Germline CDR1 SGHDN, CDR2 FVKESK. The V end was cut by 5 bases, the J end by 4 bases, with 5 bases between. CDR3 length equals 11 residues. The CDR3 protein is CASSVRETQYF. Here the CDR3 DNA reads TGTGCCAGCAGCGTCCGAGAGACCCAGTACTTC. Full variable domain (rest looked up from reference TRBV14 and TRBJ2-5): EAGVTQFPSHSVIEKGQTVTLRCDPISGHDNLYWYRRVMGKEIKFLLHFVKESKQDESGMPNNRFLAERTGGTYSTLKVQPAELEDSGVYFCASSVRETQYFGPGTRLLVL.

A few counts support this clone. As DNA, the CDR3 is TGTGCCAGCAGCCCCCTGATGGGGAGTAGCAATCAGCCCCAGCATTTT. Residues: CASSPLMGSSNQPQHF. The V and J genes are TRBV5-5 and TRBJ1-5; no clear D. V lost 4 bases, J lost 0 bases, and 14 bases lay in between. This CDR3 has 16 residues. Germline V gene data show CDR1 as SGHKS and CDR2 as YYEKEE (reference sequence).

The V call is TRBV2, the J call TRBJ1-5, with D uncertain. Germline V CDR1 and CDR2: SNHLY, FYNNEI. V was cut by 6 bases and J by 1 base, with 7 bases left in between. This CDR3 is 13 amino acids long. The CDR3 loop reads CASRAESNQPQHF. Here the CDR3 DNA reads TGTGCCAGCAGGGCGGAGAGCAATCAGCCCCAGCATTTT.

The chain combines TRBV7-6 with TRBJ1-6, with no clear D. V was pared by 4 bases and J by 8 bases, with 9 bases between. Germline V gives CDR1 SGHVS, CDR2 FNYEAQ. The CDR3 runs to 13 residues. CDR3 sequence (DNA): TGTGCCAGCAGCTCTAGGTGGGATTCACCCCTCCACTTT. Its protein is CASSSRWDSPLHF.

The rearrangement uses TRBV6-2 or TRBV6-3 and TRBJ2-1; 9 bases agree with TRBD1. Germline V gene data show CDR1 as MNHEY and CDR2 as SVGEGT. Losses at the gene ends were 4 bases for V and 7 bases for J; bases not matched to a gene: 11. The length of the CDR3 is 16 residues. The CDR3 protein is CASSSVGTGRRNEQFF. The CDR3 DNA reads as TGTGCCAGCAGTTCTGTTGGGACAGGGAGGAGGAATGAGCAGTTCTTC.

The table lists this clone with a few counts. V is TRBV19 and J is TRBJ2-6; possibly TRBD1 for D (6 bases). Germline values: CDR1 LNHDA, CDR2 SQIVND (reference sequence). Between the trimmed V and J ends, which lost 6 bases and 3 bases, there was a span of 12 bases. This CDR3 is 15 amino acids long. In DNA form, the CDR3 reads TGTGCCAGTAGAACTACAGGGATTGGGGCCAACGTCCTGACTTTC. It encodes CASRTTGIGANVLTF. The whole variable domain, filled in from reference TRBV19 and TRBJ2-6, reads DGGITQSPKYLFRKEGQNVTLSCEQNLNHDAMYWYRQDPGQGLRLIYYSQIVNDFQKGDIAEGYSVSREKKESFPLTVTSAQKNPTAFYLCASRTTGIGANVLTFGAGSRLTVL.

CDR3 loop: CASSLNPIAGDEKLFF. The CDR3 DNA follows: TGTGCCAGCAGCTTAAATCCCATCGCCGGTGATGAAAAACTGTTTTTT. V is TRBV7-9 and J is TRBJ1-4; D ambiguous. The length of the CDR3 is 16 residues. The V and J ends lost 2 bases and 6 bases respectively, with 16 bases between them. The V gene's germline CDR1 is SEHNR and CDR2 FQNEAQ (reference sequence).

This rearrangement joins TRBV19 to TRBJ1-4, with D possibly matching TRBD1 (5 bases). The CDR3 is 14 residues long. Germline V lookup: CDR1 LNHDA, CDR2 SQIVND (reference sequence). The V and J ends lost 3 bases and 7 bases respectively, with 12 bases between them. CDR3 sequence: CASSMGRVAEKLFF. CDR3 in DNA: TGTGCCAGTAGTATGGGCAGGGTGGCTGAAAAACTGTTTTTT.

This clone was recorded only once. The gene calls are TRBV11-2 and TRBJ1-5; the D gene is possibly TRBD1 (5 bases). Germline CDR1 reads SGHAT; CDR2 reads FQNNGV. V was trimmed by 5 bases and J by 3 bases, leaving 8 bases between them. This CDR3 has 13 amino acids. The CDR3 DNA reads as TGTGCCAGCAGCCAGGGTTTCAATCAGCCCCAGCATTTT. It translates to CASSQGFNQPQHF. The complete variable domain, with remaining parts taken from reference TRBV11-2 and TRBJ1-5, reads EAGVAQSPRYKIIEKRQSVAFWCNPISGHATLYWYQQILGQGPKLLIQFQNNGVVDDSQLPKDRFSAERLKGVDSTLKIQPAKLEDSAVYLCASSQGFNQPQHFGDGTRLSIL.

This chain links TRBV10-2 with TRBJ1-4, with D possibly TRBD1 on 5 matching bases. Trimming cost V 6 bases and J 3 bases, with 11 bases left between them. Germline lookup yields CDR1 WSHSY and CDR2 SAAADI. The CDR3 consists of 14 residues. The CDR3 reads CASRARGSNEKLFF. The CDR3 bases are TGCGCCAGCAGGGCCCGGGGGTCTAATGAAAAACTGTTTTTT.

This rearrangement joins TRBV5-6 to TRBJ1-4; no clear D. V lost 4 bases to trimming and J lost 7 bases, with 8 bases between them. CDR3 length: 12 residues. CDR1 SGHDT and CDR2 YYEEEE come from the germline V gene. CDR3 amino acids: CASSGLGEKLFF. CDR3 DNA: TGTGCCAGCAGCGGCCTAGGTGAAAAACTGTTTTTT.

The chain recombines TRBV19 with TRBJ1-5; 10 nucleotides align to TRBD1. CDR3 length: 16 amino acids. V was clipped by 7 bases and J by 2 bases; unmatched bases: 8. Germline CDR1 LNHDA, CDR2 SQIVND (reference sequence). The CDR3: CASMRTGGLGNQPQHF. The CDR3 DNA follows: TGTGCCAGTATGAGGACAGGGGGTCTCGGCAATCAGCCCCAGCATTTT.

The CDR3 is CASSVGGKKLFF. In DNA form, the CDR3 reads TGTGCCAGTAGTGTGGGCGGGAAAAAACTGTTTTTT. J is TRBJ1-4 and V is TRBV19, with unresolved D. CDR1 and CDR2 from the germline V gene are LNHDA and SQIVND (reference sequence). The CDR3 loop spans 12 amino acids. With 5 bases removed from V and 9 bases from J, the gap between germline ends came to 10 bases.

The CDR3 here is CASSPVQETGELFF. The CDR3 DNA reads TGTGCCAGCAGCCCAGTACAGGAAACCGGGGAGCTGTTTTTT. The chain carries TRBV28 and TRBJ2-2, with D possibly being TRBD1 (5 bases). CDR1 and CDR2 (germline): MDHEN, SYDVKM. There are 14 residues in the CDR3. V gave up 6 bases and J gave up 5 bases, with 13 bases separating them.

The chain recombines TRBV19 with TRBJ1-2; 7 bases match TRBD1. With V trimmed by 3 bases and J by 8 bases, 12 bases remained unmatched. Germline V CDR1 and CDR2: LNHDA, SQIVND (reference sequence). The CDR3 is 15 amino acids. The CDR3 DNA reads as TGTGCCAGTAGTATCCCCCAGCACAGGGGATCAGGCTACACCTTC. Protein product: CASSIPQHRGSGYTF. Complete variable domain (other parts from reference TRBV19 and TRBJ1-2): DGGITQSPKYLFRKEGQNVTLSCEQNLNHDAMYWYRQDPGQGLRLIYYSQIVNDFQKGDIAEGYSVSREKKESFPLTVTSAQKNPTAFYLCASSIPQHRGSGYTFGSGTRLTVV.

The chain employs TRBV7-3 and TRBJ2-5, with D perhaps assigned TRBD1 or TRBD2 (5 bases each). With the DNA end fitting TRBJ2-7 better, the J assignment may be wrong. Germline V lookup: CDR1 SGHTA, CDR2 FQGTGA. This CDR3 has 17 residues. The CDR3 DNA reads as TGTGCCAGCAGCCTCCACCCCCCTGGGGTGGGGGCCTACGAGCAGTACTTC. Its protein product is CASSLHPPGVGAYEQYF.

The chain carries TRBV7-2 and TRBJ1-4; D may be TRBD1 (6 bases). The CDR3 is 14 residues long. In germline, CDR1 is SGHTA, CDR2 FQGNSA. The V gene lost 1 base and the J gene lost 8 bases, with 11 bases spanning the gap. CDR3 in DNA: TGTGCCAGCAGCTTAGGGGGGCCAAGAGAAAAACTGTTTTTT. Encoded protein: CASSLGGPREKLFF.

This clone was seen only a few times. This chain links TRBV6-5 with TRBJ2-7; TRBD2 aligns across 12 bases. There are 15 residues in the CDR3. The germline V gene has CDR1 MNHEY and CDR2 SVGAGI. The V segment lost 5 bases and the J segment 4 bases; nucleotides outside the gene matches: 6. CDR3: CASSTRTSGNYEQYV. For the CDR3, the DNA is TGTGCCAGCAGTACCCGGACTAGCGGGAATTACGAGCAGTACGTC.

CDR3 protein: CASSPSTGRNNEQFF. CDR3 nucleotides: TGTGCCAGTAGTCCCAGTACAGGTAGGAACAATGAGCAGTTCTTC. V and J are TRBV19 and TRBJ2-1, with a weak D call TRBD1 (5 bases). This CDR3 is 15 amino acids long. V lost 5 bases to trimming and J lost 5 bases, with 16 bases between them. Germline V CDR1 and CDR2: LNHDA, SQIVND (reference sequence).